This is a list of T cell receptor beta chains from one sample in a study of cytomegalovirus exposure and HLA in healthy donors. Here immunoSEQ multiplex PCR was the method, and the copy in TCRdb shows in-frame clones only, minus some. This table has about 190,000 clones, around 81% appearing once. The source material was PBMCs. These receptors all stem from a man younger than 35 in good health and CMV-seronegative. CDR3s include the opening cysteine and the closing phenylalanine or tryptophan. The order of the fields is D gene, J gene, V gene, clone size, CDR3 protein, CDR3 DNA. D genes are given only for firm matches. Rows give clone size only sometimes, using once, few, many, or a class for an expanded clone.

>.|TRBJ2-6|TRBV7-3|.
CASSLRTPGFSGANVLTF
TGTGCCAGCAGCTTAAGGACGCCGGGATTCTCTGGGGCCAACGTCCTGACTTTC
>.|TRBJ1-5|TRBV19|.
CASMGGFNQPQHF
TGTGCCAGTATGGGGGGTTTCAATCAGCCCCAGCATTTT
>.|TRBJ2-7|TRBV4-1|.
CASSQHTGSSYEQYF
TGCGCCAGCAGCCAGCACACAGGTAGCTCCTACGAGCAGTACTTC
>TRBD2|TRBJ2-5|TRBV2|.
CASSDTSGSWEQYF
TGTGCCAGCAGTGACACCAGCGGGAGCTGGGAGCAGTACTTC
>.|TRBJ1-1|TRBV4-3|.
CASSQDLYTEAFF
TGCGCCAGCAGCCAAGATCTGTACACTGAAGCTTTCTTT
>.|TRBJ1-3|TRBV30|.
CACLSPSSGNTIYF
TGTGCCTGCCTGAGCCCTAGCTCTGGAAACACCATATATTTT
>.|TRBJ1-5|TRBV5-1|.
CASSLEGGPQPQHF
TGCGCCAGCAGCTTGGAAGGAGGACCTCAGCCCCAGCATTTT
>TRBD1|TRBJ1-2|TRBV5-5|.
CASSATTGAYGYTF
TGTGCCAGCAGCGCCACGACAGGGGCCTATGGCTACACCTTC
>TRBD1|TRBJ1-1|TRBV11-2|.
CASSLGHRGTEAFF
TGTGCCAGCAGCTTAGGCCACAGGGGAACTGAAGCTTTCTTT
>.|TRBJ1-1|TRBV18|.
CASSPQGIEAFF
TGTGCCAGCTCACCCCAGGGGATTGAAGCTTTCTTT
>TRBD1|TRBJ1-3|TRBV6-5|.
CASSSDRRINTIYF
TGTGCCAGCAGTTCGGACAGGAGAATAAACACCATATATTTT
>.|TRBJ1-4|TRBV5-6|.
CASSLTPGAGNEKLFF
TGTGCCAGCAGCTTGACGCCAGGGGCGGGTAATGAAAAACTGTTTTTT
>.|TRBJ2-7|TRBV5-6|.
CASSFRGYEQYF
TGTGCCAGCAGCTTCCGGGGATACGAGCAGTACTTC
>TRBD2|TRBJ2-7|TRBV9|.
CASSHGSGNYEQYF
TGTGCCAGCAGCCACGGAAGCGGGAACTACGAGCAGTACTTC
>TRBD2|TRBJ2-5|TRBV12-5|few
CASGLAGTSGDQETQYF
TGTGCTAGTGGTTTGGCCGGGACTAGCGGTGATCAAGAGACCCAGTACTTC
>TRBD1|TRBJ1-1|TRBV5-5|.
CASSRTIDRGASEAFF
TGTGCCAGCAGCCGAACAATTGACAGGGGCGCATCTGAAGCTTTCTTT
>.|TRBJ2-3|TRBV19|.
CASTSGPSTDTQYF
TGTGCCAGTACCAGCGGGCCTAGCACAGATACGCAGTATTTT
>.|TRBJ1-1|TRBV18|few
CASSPPSGRQNTEAFF
TGTGCCAGCTCACCACCTTCGGGTAGGCAGAACACTGAAGCTTTCTTT
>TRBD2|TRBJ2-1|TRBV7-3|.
CASPSQGGGGSYNEQFF
TGTGCCAGCCCCTCCCAAGGCGGGGGTGGCTCCTACAATGAGCAGTTCTTC
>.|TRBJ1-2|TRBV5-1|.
CASSLAGGDGYTF
TGCGCCAGCAGCTTGGCGGGGGGCGATGGCTACACCTTC
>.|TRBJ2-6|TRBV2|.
CASSQSRSGANVLTF
TGTGCCAGCAGTCAAAGTAGATCTGGGGCCAACGTCCTGACTTTC
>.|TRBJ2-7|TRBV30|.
CAWTLNFYEQYF
TGTGCCTGGACCCTTAATTTCTACGAGCAGTACTTC
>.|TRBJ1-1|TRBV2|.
CASTQGGTEAFF
TGTGCCAGCACCCAGGGTGGGACTGAAGCTTTCTTT
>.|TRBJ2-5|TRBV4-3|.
CASSVQSYQETQYF
TGCGCCAGCAGCGTTCAGTCGTACCAAGAGACCCAGTACTTC
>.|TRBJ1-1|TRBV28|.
CASLWGANTEAFF
TGTGCCAGCCTATGGGGCGCGAACACTGAAGCTTTCTTT
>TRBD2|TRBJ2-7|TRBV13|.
CASSLGTNEQYF
TGTGCCAGCAGCCTGGGGACTAACGAGCAGTACTTC
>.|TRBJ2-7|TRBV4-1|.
CASSQPHGEQYF
TGCGCCAGCAGCCAACCCCACGGCGAGCAGTACTTC
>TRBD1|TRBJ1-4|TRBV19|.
CASKGEGTATNEKLFF
TGTGCCAGTAAAGGGGAAGGGACAGCAACTAATGAAAAACTGTTTTTT
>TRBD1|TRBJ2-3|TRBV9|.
CASSVDGTGRDTQYF
TGTGCCAGCAGCGTAGACGGGACAGGGCGAGATACGCAGTATTTT
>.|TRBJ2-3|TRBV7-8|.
CASSFQGWTDTQYF
TGTGCCAGCAGCTTTCAGGGTTGGACAGATACGCAGTATTTT
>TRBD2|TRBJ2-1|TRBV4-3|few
CASSQEYRRGGYNEQFF
TGCGCCAGCAGCCAAGAGTATCGGCGGGGGGGCTACAATGAGCAGTTCTTC
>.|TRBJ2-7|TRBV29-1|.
CSVGGVDEQYF
TGCAGCGTTGGCGGAGTCGACGAGCAGTACTTC
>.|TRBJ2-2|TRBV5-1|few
CASSTGAGTGELFF
TGCGCCAGCAGCACGGGAGCGGGCACCGGGGAGCTGTTTTTT
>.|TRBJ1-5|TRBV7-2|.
CASSLQTGISNQPQHF
TGTGCCAGCAGCTTACAAACAGGGATTAGCAATCAGCCCCAGCATTTT
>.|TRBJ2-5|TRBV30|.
CAWNVLRGSETQYF
TGTGCCTGGAATGTCCTCCGCGGTTCGGAGACCCAGTACTTC
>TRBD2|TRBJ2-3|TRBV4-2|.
CASSQGVAGAGTDTQYF
TGTGCCAGCAGCCAAGGGGTAGCGGGAGCGGGCACAGATACGCAGTATTTT
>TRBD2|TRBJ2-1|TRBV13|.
CASSDVGLADITHSYNEQFF
TGTGCCAGCAGCGACGTTGGACTAGCCGACATCACCCACTCCTACAATGAGCAGTTCTTC
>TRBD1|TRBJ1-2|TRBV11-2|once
CASSSTGDYYGYTF
TGTGCCAGCAGCTCAACAGGGGACTACTATGGCTACACCTTC